This T cell receptor beta chain was captured by sequencing in a study of T-cell reconstitution after alpha-beta-depleted transplantation in children. The TCRbeta library was prepared with unique molecular identifiers. Using its own MiXCR run on the PCR reads, TCRdb lists one record per CDR3 protein. The data contain some 550,000 distinct CDR3 sequences, 15% to 20% of them singletons. Germline V gene data show CDR1 as DFQATT and CDR2 as SNEGSKA (reference sequence). This CDR3 comprises 14 residues. Germline trimming cut 6 bases from V and 2 bases from J; bases unmatched to any gene: 2. The sample consisted of PBMCs from the stem cell graft donor, taken from the stem cell graft. The source of this sequence is a human donor who donated a stem cell graft to a child with acute lymphoblastic leukemia. The chain links TRBV20-1 to TRBJ2-3, with 13 bases matching TRBD2. The CDR3 is CSAGTSGTTDTQYF. The DNA for the CDR3 is TGCAGTGCCGGGACTAGCGGGACCACAGATACGCAGTATTTT.